The next 29 T cell receptor beta chains were all read from a single sample in a study of human T cells and chemical hapten exposure. Regarding time point: pre-sensitization, week 0. Treatment given: therapeutic diphenylcyclopropenone sensitization with weekly scalp DPC. Each CDR3 protein gets one entry after TCRdb re-called the RACE reads with MiXCR. This sample yields more than 300,000 distinct CDR3 sequences, of which 4.5% to 5.5% are seen a single time; under 9.5% belongs to the top ten. The sample in question was whole blood, obtained in connection with sensitization to the hapten diphenylcyclopropenone (DPC). Receptors originate from a woman between 18 and 29 years old with alopecia areata. Some clones in this sample may be carry-over from other donors' samples.

The rearrangement joins TRBV10-1 to TRBJ1-5; D is possibly TRBD1 (5 bases). Trimming removed 3 bases at V and 3 bases at J, with 15 bases between. CDR3 length: 16 amino acids. The germline V gene has CDR1 WNHNN and CDR2 SYGVQD (reference sequence). The CDR3 DNA reads TGCGCCAGCAGTGAAGAGGTCAGGGTGGACAATCAGCCCCAGCATTTT. It is translated as CASSEEVRVDNQPQHF.

CDR3 residues: CASSPGQLNTGELFF. The CDR3 nucleotides read TGTGCCAGCAGCCCGGGACAGCTGAACACCGGGGAGCTGTTTTTT. V gene TRBV7-9 combines with J gene TRBJ2-2; TRBD1 agrees at 7 bases. This CDR3 spans 15 amino acids. Germline V gene lookup returns CDR1 SEHNR and CDR2 FQNEAQ (reference sequence). The V and J ends lost 5 bases and 1 base, in that order; junction bases with no gene match: 4.

The CDR3 region has the DNA TGTGCCAGCAGTTACTCGATGGAGACAGACAGCAATCAGCCCCAGCATTTT. This sequence encodes CASSYSMETDSNQPQHF. The chain is built from TRBV6-2 or TRBV6-3 and TRBJ1-5; tentatively, D is TRBD1 (5 bases). The CDR3 is 17 residues long. The germline V and J ends were trimmed by 0 bases and 1 base, with 13 bases remaining between them. Looked up from germline, CDR1 is MNHEY and CDR2 is SVGEGT.

This clonotype was counted only a few times. The chain recombines TRBV7-8 with TRBJ2-7, with no clear D. The V gene's germline CDR1 is SGHVS and CDR2 FQNEAQ. The V and J ends lost 5 bases and 2 bases respectively, with 16 bases between them. This CDR3 contains 15 residues. The CDR3 DNA reads as TGTGCCAGCAGCAGGAACTCCAAAACCCCCTACGAGCAGTACTTC. It is translated as CASSRNSKTPYEQYF.

The chain joins TRBV6-5 to TRBJ2-5; 8 bases fit TRBD1. Germline-derived CDR1 and CDR2 are MNHEY and SVGAGI. CDR3 size: 17 residues. The trim removed 0 bases at V and 5 bases at J, leaving 11 bases unmatched. The DNA for the CDR3 is TGTGCCAGCAGTTACTCTCCCGGGACAGGTCGAGGGGAGACCCAGTACTTC. Amino acid sequence: CASSYSPGTGRGETQYF.

The rearrangement joins TRBV3-1 to TRBJ2-3; D remains ambiguous. The CDR3 is made up of 15 amino acids. Germline V gives CDR1 LGHDT, CDR2 YNNKEL (reference sequence). Trimming took off 1 base at V and 0 bases at J, with 8 bases between the two ends. The CDR3 DNA follows: TGTGCCAGCAGCCAAGGGGTCACAAGCACAGATACGCAGTATTTT. Protein sequence: CASSQGVTSTDTQYF.

This clonotype was seen repeatedly, ten times or more. The chain is built from TRBV14 and TRBJ1-2; D gene unclear. CDR1 and CDR2 (germline): SGHDN, FVKESK. The CDR3 consists of 12 residues. Trimming took off 5 bases at V and 4 bases at J, with 8 bases between the two ends. CDR3 amino acids: CASSMGIYGYTF. DNA for the CDR3: TGTGCCAGCAGCATGGGAATCTATGGCTACACCTTC. Drawing the rest from reference TRBV14 and TRBJ1-2, the complete variable domain is EAGVTQFPSHSVIEKGQTVTLRCDPISGHDNLYWYRRVMGKEIKFLLHFVKESKQDESGMPNNRFLAERTGGTYSTLKVQPAELEDSGVYFCASSMGIYGYTFGSGTRLTVV.

This clonotype was seen many times. V is TRBV5-1 and J is TRBJ1-5; D is uncertain. Germline V gene lookup returns CDR1 SGHRS and CDR2 YFSETQ. This CDR3 is built from 18 residues. Trimming shortened V by 5 bases and J by 2 bases, and 23 bases separated the two germline ends. DNA of the CDR3: TGCGCCAGCAGGCTCCCCCGGGCCACCGCGTGGGGCAATCAGCCCCAGCATTTT. It translates to CASRLPRATAWGNQPQHF. Full variable domain (missing parts from reference TRBV5-1 and TRBJ1-5): KAGVTQTPRYLIKTRGQQVTLSCSPISGHRSVSWYQQTPGQGLQFLFEYFSETQRNKGNFPGRFSGRQFSNSRSEMNVSTLELGDSALYLCASRLPRATAWGNQPQHFGDGTRLSIL.

This clonotype was recorded many times. The chain combines TRBV7-9 with TRBJ1-6; 12 bases align to TRBD1. CDR3 length: 16 residues. Trimming at V came to 5 bases and at J to 7 bases, leaving 6 bases not matched to a gene. CDR1 and CDR2 (germline): SEHNR, FQNEAQ (reference sequence). The CDR3 region is CASSMGTGGPNSPLHF. For the CDR3, the DNA is TGTGCCAGCAGCATGGGGACAGGGGGCCCGAATTCACCCCTCCACTTT.

This clonotype showed up just a few times. This rearrangement joins TRBV6-6 to TRBJ2-3; D is unclear. V was clipped by 1 base and J by 2 bases, with 10 bases between them. CDR1 and CDR2 from the germline V gene are MNHNY and SVGAGI (reference sequence). The CDR3 length is 15 residues. The CDR3 sequence is CASSYYAPHTDTQYF. CDR3 DNA sequence: TGTGCCAGCAGTTACTACGCCCCTCACACAGATACGCAGTATTTT.

A note on this clonotype: A much larger clone is a single base away; this may be a read error. The rearrangement joins TRBV10-3 to TRBJ1-2, with 7 positions matching TRBD1. This CDR3 comprises 15 residues. Germline loops: CDR1 ENHRY, CDR2 SYGVKD. The CDR3 protein is CTTSHETGKIGGYTF. In DNA form, the CDR3 reads TGTACCACCTCTCACGAGACAGGGAAGATAGGGGGCTACACCTTC.

This clonotype has a count of ten or more. The rearrangement uses TRBV3-1 and TRBJ2-2; D unclear. This CDR3 is built from 14 residues. V lost 1 base, J lost 5 bases, and 8 bases lay in between. Germline V gene data show CDR1 as LGHDT and CDR2 as YNNKEL (reference sequence). In DNA form, the CDR3 reads TGTGCCAGCAGCCAAGCCCAGATTACCGGGGAGCTGTTTTTT. It translates to CASSQAQITGELFF.

This clonotype was counted a few times. This rearrangement joins TRBV5-1 to TRBJ2-2; tentative D call: TRBD1 (6 bases). The CDR3 loop spans 17 amino acids. CDR1 SGHRS and CDR2 YFSETQ come from the germline V gene. Trimming left V 0 bases short and J 0 bases short, with 12 bases between. This CDR3 is CASSLVRTGPNTGELFF. The CDR3 nucleotides read TGCGCCAGCAGCTTGGTCAGAACAGGGCCGAACACCGGGGAGCTGTTTTTT.

J is TRBJ1-2 and V is TRBV14, with D perhaps matching TRBD1 (5 bases). Per germline, CDR1 SGHDN and CDR2 FVKESK. Trimming removed 5 bases at V and 0 bases at J, with 10 bases between. CDR3 size: 14 residues. CDR3 in amino acids: CASSRGAANYGYTF. In DNA, the CDR3 is TGTGCCAGCAGCAGAGGGGCAGCTAACTATGGCTACACCTTC.

This clonotype has at least ten counts. The chain is built from TRBV28 and TRBJ1-2; 9 positions agree with TRBD1. The junction had 6 bases not matched to a gene; V was cut back by 6 bases and J by 4 bases. CDR3 length: 14 residues. Germline CDR1 and CDR2: MDHEN and SYDVKM. The CDR3 DNA reads as TGTGCCAGCAGGGCGACAGGGGGAAGCTATGGCTACACCTTC. Its translation: CASRATGGSYGYTF.

This clonotype was seen at least ten times. The CDR3 reads CASSLGITATNEKLFF. DNA of the CDR3: TGTGCCAGCAGCTTAGGTATTACGGCAACTAATGAAAAACTGTTTTTT. V and J are TRBV11-2 and TRBJ1-4; the D is unclear. This CDR3 has 16 amino acids. Per the germline V gene, CDR1 is SGHAT and CDR2 is FQNNGV. V gave up 1 base and J gave up 0 bases, with 9 bases separating them.

This chain joins TRBV6-1 and TRBJ1-5, with D possibly being TRBD1 (5 bases). The V end lost 8 bases, the J end lost 0 bases, and 8 bases lay between the germline ends. The germline gives CDR1 MNHNS, CDR2 SASEGT. The CDR3 totals 13 residues. CDR3 in DNA: TGTGCCAGCGGCAGGGATAGCAATCAGCCCCAGCATTTT. It specifies CASGRDSNQPQHF.

V gene TRBV2 combines with J gene TRBJ2-5; D may be TRBD1 (6 bases). CDR1 and CDR2 from the germline V gene are SNHLY and FYNNEI. With 6 bases removed from V and 1 base from J, the gap between germline ends came to 9 bases. The CDR3 runs 13 residues. CDR3 DNA sequence: TGTGCCAGCAGAGGACAGCCCCAAGAGACCCAGTACTTC. Amino acid sequence: CASRGQPQETQYF.

The V gene is TRBV3-1, the J gene TRBJ1-5; D is ambiguous. Germline V CDR1 and CDR2: LGHDT, YNNKEL (reference sequence). V was trimmed by 1 base and J by 7 bases, leaving 5 bases between them. CDR3 size: 12 residues. The CDR3 sequence: CASSQALQPQHF. CDR3 bases: TGTGCCAGCAGCCAAGCTTTGCAGCCCCAGCATTTT.

This clonotype was found a few times. The V gene is TRBV15, the J gene TRBJ2-6; 9 bases fit TRBD2. The junction had 6 bases not matched to a gene; V was cut back by 3 bases and J by 0 bases. Germline V CDR1 and CDR2: LNHNV, YYDKDF (reference sequence). The CDR3 has 18 amino acids. The CDR3 bases are TGTGCCACCAGCAGTTGGCTAGCGGGGCTCTCTGGGGCCAACGTCCTGACTTTC. Residues: CATSSWLAGLSGANVLTF.

This clonotype was detected ten times or more. The chain uses TRBV12-3 or TRBV12-4 and TRBJ2-7; 9 bases fit TRBD1. There are 15 residues in the CDR3. Trimming removed 3 bases from V and 2 bases from J; junction bases left unmatched: 5. CDR3 amino acids: CASSFQGQGTYEQYF. CDR3 DNA sequence: TGTGCCAGCAGTTTCCAGGGACAGGGAACCTACGAGCAGTACTTC.

The rearrangement links TRBV7-9 to TRBJ1-4; D gene uncertain. Germline values: CDR1 SEHNR, CDR2 FQNEAQ (reference sequence). Trimming removed 5 bases at V and 4 bases at J, with 11 bases between. This CDR3 has 14 residues. CDR3 loop: CASSKTAYNEKLFF. The CDR3 region has the DNA TGTGCCAGCAGCAAGACGGCGTATAATGAAAAACTGTTTTTT.

This clonotype has ten or more counts. V is TRBV2 and J is TRBJ2-7; a weak D match, TRBD1 (6 bases). The CDR3 covers 14 residues. The germline CDR1 and CDR2 sequences are SNHLY and FYNNEI. V was clipped by 8 bases and J by 1 base, with 15 bases between them. Written as DNA, the CDR3 is TGTGCCAGCGGTCGGGACAACTTATCCTACGAGCAGTACTTC. Translation gives CASGRDNLSYEQYF. Variable domain in full (rest from reference TRBV2 and TRBJ2-7): EPEVTQTPSHQVTQMGQEVILRCVPISNHLYFYWYRQILGQKVEFLVSFYNNEISEKSEIFDDQFSVERPDGSNFTLKIRSTKLEDSAMYFCASGRDNLSYEQYFGPGTRLTVT.

This clonotype appeared many times. The J gene is TRBJ2-3, the V gene TRBV15; no firm D call. Germline lookup yields CDR1 LNHNV and CDR2 YYDKDF (reference sequence). This CDR3 region has 13 residues. The V end was cut by 0 bases, the J end by 6 bases, with 7 bases between. CDR3 sequence reads: CATSRERRDTQYF. For the CDR3, the DNA is TGTGCCACCAGCAGAGAAAGACGGGATACGCAGTATTTT.

This clonotype was counted between two and nine times. The chain joins TRBV6-5 to TRBJ1-5; D is perhaps TRBD1 (5 bases). Germline-derived CDR1 and CDR2 are MNHEY and SVGAGI. CDR3 length: 14 amino acids. V was shortened by 6 bases and J by 1 base, with 10 bases between the two germline ends. In nucleotides, the CDR3 is TGTGCCAGCAGGGCCGGGACCAGCAATCAGCCCCAGCATTTT. Protein: CASRAGTSNQPQHF.

This clonotype occurred a few times. The chain joins TRBV5-1 to TRBJ1-2, with D hard to call. CDR1 and CDR2 from the germline V gene are SGHRS and YFSETQ. Trimming shortened V by 5 bases and J by 4 bases, and 18 bases separated the two germline ends. CDR3 length: 15 residues. CDR3 nucleotide sequence: TGCGCCAGCAGTAAAGGGCTGGCCTCACTCTATGGCTACACCTTC. This gives the protein CASSKGLASLYGYTF.

The gene calls are TRBV6-5 and TRBJ1-3, with D unresolved. Per germline, CDR1 MNHEY and CDR2 SVGAGI. The V gene lost 0 bases and the J gene lost 0 bases, with 6 bases spanning the gap. The CDR3 has 15 residues. DNA for the CDR3: TGTGCCAGCAGTTACTCGGTCAGCTCTGGAAACACCATATATTTT. Its protein is CASSYSVSSGNTIYF.

The table lists this clonotype with a few counts. J is TRBJ2-3 and V is TRBV29-1; tentative D call: TRBD2 (5 bases). V was pared by 4 bases and J by 4 bases, with 9 bases between. The CDR3 is made up of 12 amino acids. Germline CDR1 reads SQVTM; CDR2 reads ANQGSEA. The CDR3 DNA sequence: TGCAGCGTTGTTGAGGGTCCAGATACGCAGTATTTT. It codes for CSVVEGPDTQYF.

This clonotype was seen at least ten times. The chain recombines TRBV20-1 with TRBJ2-1, with D perhaps TRBD1 (6 bases). The CDR3 sequence is 13 residues long. The V gene lost 1 base and the J gene lost 9 bases, with 13 bases spanning the gap. Germline-derived CDR1 and CDR2 are DFQATT and SNEGSKA (reference sequence). CDR3 bases: TGCAGTGCTAGAGGGCAGGCCAGGGGTGAGCAGTTCTTC. It translates to CSARGQARGEQFF.